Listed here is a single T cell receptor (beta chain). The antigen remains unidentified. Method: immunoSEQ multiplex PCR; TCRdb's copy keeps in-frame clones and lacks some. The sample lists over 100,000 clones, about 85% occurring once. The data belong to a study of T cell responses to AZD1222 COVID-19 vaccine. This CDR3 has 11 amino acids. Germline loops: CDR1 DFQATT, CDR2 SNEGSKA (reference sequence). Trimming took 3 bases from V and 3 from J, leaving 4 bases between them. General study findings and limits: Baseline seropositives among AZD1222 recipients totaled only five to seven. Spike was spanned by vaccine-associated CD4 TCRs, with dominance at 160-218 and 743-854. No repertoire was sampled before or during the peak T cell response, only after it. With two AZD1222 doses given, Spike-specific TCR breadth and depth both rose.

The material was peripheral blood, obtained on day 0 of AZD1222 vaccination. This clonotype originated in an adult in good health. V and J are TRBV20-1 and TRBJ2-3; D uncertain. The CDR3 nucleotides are TGCAGTGCTAGGTTTACAGATACGCAGTATTTT. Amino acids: CSARFTDTQYF.